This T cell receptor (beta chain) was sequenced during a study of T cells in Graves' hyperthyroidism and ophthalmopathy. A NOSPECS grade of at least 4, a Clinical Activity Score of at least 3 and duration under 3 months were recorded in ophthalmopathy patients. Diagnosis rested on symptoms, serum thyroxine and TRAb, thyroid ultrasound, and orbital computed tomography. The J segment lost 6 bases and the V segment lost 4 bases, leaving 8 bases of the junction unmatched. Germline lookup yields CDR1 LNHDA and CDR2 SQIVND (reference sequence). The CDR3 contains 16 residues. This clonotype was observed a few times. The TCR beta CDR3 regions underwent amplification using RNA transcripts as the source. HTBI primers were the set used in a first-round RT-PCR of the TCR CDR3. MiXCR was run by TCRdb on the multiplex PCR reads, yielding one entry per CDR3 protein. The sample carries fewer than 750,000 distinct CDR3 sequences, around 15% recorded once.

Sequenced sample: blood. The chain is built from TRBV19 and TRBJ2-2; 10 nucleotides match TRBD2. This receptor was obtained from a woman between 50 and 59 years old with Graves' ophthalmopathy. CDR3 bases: TGTGCCAGTAGTACCGTGAGCGGGAGGGCCTCCGGGGAGCTGTTTTTT. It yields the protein CASSTVSGRASGELFF.